The next 26 T cell receptor beta chains were all read from a single sample in a study of circulating and synovial CD4+ cells in juvenile arthritis. Sequencing was performed with immunoSEQ multiplex PCR; in TCRdb, only in-frame clones are kept and a portion is missing. The sample has more than 30,000 clones, 90% to 95% seen once. Sequencing used CD4+ T cells from blood. The receptors derive from a human donor with juvenile idiopathic arthritis.

In this sample, this clone turned up a few times. The chain uses TRBV5-6 and TRBJ1-3; D is uncertain. Trimming took 2 bases from V and 0 from J, leaving 6 bases between them. Germline CDR1 is SGHDT and CDR2 is YYEEEE. This CDR3 spans 14 amino acids. For the CDR3, the DNA is TGTGCCAGCAGCTTTCTAAGCTCTGGAAACACCATATATTTT. It codes for CASSFLSSGNTIYF.

This chain connects TRBV19 to TRBJ2-7, with TRBD1 as a possible D gene (5 bases). Germline V gives CDR1 LNHDA, CDR2 SQIVND (reference sequence). Trimming removed 7 bases from V and 6 bases from J, with 13 bases in between. The CDR3 has 12 amino acids. CDR3 sequence reads: CASKGSSGEQYF. The CDR3 coding sequence is TGTGCCAGTAAGGGGTCCTCGGGCGAGCAGTACTTC.

In its sample, this clone was seen once. The chain couples TRBV5-1 to TRBJ1-2, with 9 nucleotides matching TRBD1. Per the germline V gene, CDR1 is SGHRS and CDR2 is YFSETQ. The CDR3 totals 15 residues. V gave up 4 bases and J gave up 2 bases; unmatched junction bases: 6. The CDR3 nucleotides are TGCGCCAGCAGCCAAGACGACAGGGGGAACTATGGCTACACCTTC. The encoded protein is CASSQDDRGNYGYTF.

The V call is TRBV27, the J call TRBJ2-1; tentatively, D is TRBD2 (6 bases). This CDR3 is 13 amino acids long. Trimming removed 5 bases at V and 15 bases at J, with 20 bases between. The V gene's germline CDR1 is MNHEY and CDR2 SMNVEV (reference sequence). CDR3 region: CASSTSGLPVGFF. The CDR3 nucleotides read TGTGCCAGCAGTACATCGGGACTCCCTGTAGGGTTCTTC.

The V gene is TRBV5-4, the J gene TRBJ2-2; a weak D match, TRBD2 (6 bases). This CDR3 has 16 amino acids. CDR1 and CDR2 from the germline V gene are SGHNT and YYREEE (reference sequence). Trimming took off 3 bases at V and 6 bases at J, with 18 bases between the two ends. CDR3: CASSSGLRGKSGELFF. The CDR3 DNA reads as TGTGCCAGCAGCTCGGGACTCCGCGGGAAATCCGGGGAGCTGTTTTTT.

The chain links TRBV5-4 to TRBJ2-7; D is possibly TRBD2 (6 bases). V was shortened by 4 bases and J by 0 bases, with 14 bases between the two germline ends. Germline lookup yields CDR1 SGHNT and CDR2 YYREEE (reference sequence). The CDR3 loop spans 15 amino acids. CDR3 protein: CASSRDSPSSYEQYF. For the CDR3, the DNA is TGTGCCAGCAGCCGGGACTCACCCTCCTCCTACGAGCAGTACTTC.

The V gene is TRBV6-1, the J gene TRBJ2-7; TRBD1 matches at 7 bases. Germline values: CDR1 MNHNS, CDR2 SASEGT. This CDR3 comprises 13 residues. The J segment lost 3 bases and the V segment lost 8 bases, leaving 7 bases of the junction unmatched. CDR3 coding DNA: TGTGCCAGCCAGACAGGGCGACTCTACGAGCAGTACTTC. As protein: CASQTGRLYEQYF.

This clone was recorded only once. The rearrangement uses TRBV28 and TRBJ2-7; perhaps TRBD2 as D (5 bases). The CDR3 covers 12 residues. From germline, CDR1 is MDHEN and CDR2 SYDVKM. V shed 7 bases and J shed 2 bases, with 9 bases lying between them. For the CDR3, the DNA is TGTGCCAGCAATAGCGCAACCTACGAGCAGTACTTC. The encoded protein is CASNSATYEQYF.

The chain couples TRBV4-1 to TRBJ2-6; a weak D match, TRBD2 (5 bases). V lost 4 bases, J lost 1 base, and 14 bases lay in between. This CDR3 is 17 amino acids long. Germline CDR1 MGHRA, CDR2 YSYEKL. In nucleotides, the CDR3 is TGCGCCAGCAGCCCCGCCGGGGTAATGTCTGGGGCCAACGTCCTGACTTTC. This encodes CASSPAGVMSGANVLTF.

The V gene is TRBV7-3, the J gene TRBJ2-1; 7 bases map to TRBD1. Germline CDR1 is SGHTA and CDR2 is FQGTGA. The trim removed 0 bases at V and 5 bases at J, leaving 4 bases unmatched. This CDR3 is 15 amino acids long. CDR3 DNA: TGTGCCAGCAGCTTAACCGGGACAGCGAACAATGAGCAGTTCTTC. Its translation is CASSLTGTANNEQFF.

The chain combines TRBV30 with TRBJ1-2, with TRBD1 as a possible D gene (6 bases). The germline gives CDR1 GTSNPN, CDR2 SVGIG (reference sequence). The CDR3 runs to 11 residues. Trimming left V 5 bases short and J 6 bases short, with 10 bases between. CDR3 protein: CAWAGEHGYTF. CDR3 DNA sequence: TGTGCCTGGGCAGGGGAGCATGGCTACACCTTC.

The J gene is TRBJ1-3, the V gene TRBV27; 7 nucleotides agree with TRBD1. Germline V gene sequence: CDR1 MNHEY, CDR2 SMNVEV (reference sequence). The CDR3 is 18 amino acids. V lost 4 bases to trimming and J lost 4 bases; unmatched junction nucleotides: 16. The CDR3 sequence: CASSSSTPDRKKGNTIYF. The CDR3 DNA sequence: TGTGCCAGCAGTTCCAGCACCCCGGACAGGAAAAAAGGAAACACCATATATTTT.

The chain couples TRBV9 to TRBJ2-5; 10 nucleotides match TRBD1. CDR1 is SGDLS, CDR2 YYNGEE, per germline. V gave up 0 bases and J gave up 11 bases; unmatched junction bases: 13. CDR3 size: 16 residues. CDR3 in DNA: TGTGCCAGCAGCGTAGGAGGACGGGACAGGGGTGGGGAGCAGTACTTC. Its protein product is CASSVGGRDRGGEQYF.

The rearrangement joins TRBV18 to TRBJ1-1; 8 bases align to TRBD1. The CDR3 is 16 residues long. CDR1 and CDR2 (germline): KGHSH, LQKENI. The V segment lost 3 bases and the J segment 1 base; nucleotides outside the gene matches: 7. This CDR3 reads CASSPILGTGNTEAFF. The DNA of the CDR3 is TGTGCCAGCTCACCCATTTTGGGGACAGGGAACACTGAAGCTTTCTTT. The full variable domain, rest sourced from reference TRBV18 and TRBJ1-1, is NAGVMQNPRHLVRRRGQEARLRCSPMKGHSHVYWYRQLPEEGLKFMVYLQKENIIDESGMPKERFSAEFPKEGPSILRIQQVVRGDSAAYFCASSPILGTGNTEAFFGQGTRLTVV.

This clone was observed a single time. The chain employs TRBV7-2 and TRBJ2-1; 10 nucleotides match TRBD2. The CDR3 is made up of 18 amino acids. Looked up from germline, CDR1 is SGHTA and CDR2 is FQGNSA. The ends lost 6 bases at V and 0 bases at J; junction bases unmatched: 11. The CDR3 bases are TGTGCCAGCAGGCGAAGGACGACTAGCGGGCACTCCTACAATGAGCAGTTCTTC. As protein: CASRRRTTSGHSYNEQFF.

This chain uses TRBV27 with TRBJ2-7, with 9 bases fitting TRBD2. V dropped 6 bases and J dropped 0; count of bases not matched to a gene: 3. CDR3 length: 14 amino acids. Germline-derived CDR1 and CDR2 are MNHEY and SMNVEV (reference sequence). Here the CDR3 DNA reads TGTGCCAGCAGCCCGACTAGCGGCTCCTACGAGCAGTACTTC. This translates into CASSPTSGSYEQYF.

The V gene is TRBV28, the J gene TRBJ2-7, with TRBD1 matching 8 bases. V lost 6 bases, J lost 3 bases, and 10 bases stayed unmatched. This CDR3 comprises 15 residues. In germline, CDR1 is MDHEN, CDR2 SYDVKM. Here the CDR3 DNA reads TGTGCCAGCAGGGATCTGATAGGACAGGGCTACGAGCAGTACTTC. Protein product: CASRDLIGQGYEQYF.

Turning to this clone: The germline gene is not matched at one end of the junction; a read error may be the cause. The V gene is TRBV7-8, the J gene TRBJ2-5; 8 bases align to TRBD1. Germline CDR1 and CDR2: SGHVS and FQNEAQ. The CDR3 runs 15 residues. CDR3 sequence: CASTLDRTGQETQYF. CDR3 DNA sequence: TGTGCCAGCACCTTAGATAGGACAGGGCAAGAGACCCAGTACTTC.

The V gene is TRBV5-1, the J gene TRBJ2-6; no clear D. CDR3 size: 15 residues. With 3 bases removed from V and 4 bases from J, the gap between germline ends came to 11 bases. The V gene's germline CDR1 is SGHRS and CDR2 YFSETQ. CDR3 nucleotides: TGCGCCAGCAGCTCGGAAGGTAGCGGGGCCAACGTCCTGACTTTC. Its protein is CASSSEGSGANVLTF.

The chain joins TRBV19 to TRBJ2-1; 8 bases fit TRBD2. Per the germline V gene, CDR1 is LNHDA and CDR2 is SQIVND (reference sequence). J gave up 15 bases and V 5 bases, and 9 bases lay outside the gene matches. There are 12 residues in the CDR3. CDR3 protein: CASSAQLAVLFF. CDR3 sequence (DNA): TGTGCCAGTAGTGCGCAACTAGCGGTGTTGTTCTTC.

This chain uses TRBV6-1 with TRBJ2-5, with 7 positions matching TRBD1. Trimming took 6 bases from V and 2 from J; bases not matched to a gene: 6. In germline, CDR1 is MNHNS, CDR2 SASEGT. The length of the CDR3 is 14 residues. The CDR3 sequence is CASRLGDSQETQYF. CDR3 in DNA: TGTGCCAGCAGGTTAGGGGACAGTCAAGAGACCCAGTACTTC.

This chain joins TRBV9 and TRBJ2-7; 8 positions agree with TRBD2. Per germline, CDR1 SGDLS and CDR2 YYNGEE. This CDR3 region has 18 residues. Unmatched junction bases numbered 14, after V lost 0 bases and J lost 3 bases. The CDR3 protein is CASSVDPSPTSVLYEQYF. DNA for the CDR3: TGTGCCAGCAGCGTAGATCCCAGCCCGACTAGCGTTCTCTACGAGCAGTACTTC.

This clone was seen more than once but under ten times. DNA of the CDR3: TGTGCCAGCAGTTACTCAACGGTGGGGCGGAACACTGAAGCTTTCTTT. Amino acids: CASSYSTVGRNTEAFF. V usage is TRBV6-6 and J usage is TRBJ1-1, with D perhaps TRBD1 (5 bases). Germline V lookup: CDR1 MNHNY, CDR2 SVGAGI (reference sequence). The CDR3 length is 16 residues. V lost 0 bases and J 1 base, leaving 12 bases between the germline ends.

The chain recombines TRBV5-1 with TRBJ2-2; 15 nucleotides line up with TRBD2. Germline assignment: CDR1 SGHRS and CDR2 YFSETQ. V was pared by 1 base and J by 0 bases, with 7 bases of the junction left unmatched. This CDR3 is built from 20 residues. The CDR3 DNA sequence: TGCGCCAGCAGCTTGCCCCACGGACTAGCGGGAGGGACGAACACCGGGGAGCTGTTTTTT. This codes for CASSLPHGLAGGTNTGELFF.

The chain recombines TRBV29-1 with TRBJ2-7; TRBD1 aligns across 8 bases. Unmatched junction bases numbered 10, after V lost 3 bases and J lost 6 bases. In germline, CDR1 is SQVTM, CDR2 ANQGSEA. This CDR3 spans 14 amino acids. CDR3 DNA sequence: TGCAGCGTTGAGATACGCGGACAGGGAGGCGAGCAGTACTTC. This encodes CSVEIRGQGGEQYF.

The chain carries TRBV19 and TRBJ2-3; 12 nucleotides agree with TRBD2. The CDR3 contains 17 residues. Germline V gives CDR1 LNHDA, CDR2 SQIVND (reference sequence). Unmatched junction bases numbered 8, after V lost 3 bases and J lost 4 bases. As DNA, the CDR3 is TGTGCCAGTAGTATCGGACTAGCGGGACTATCCTCAGATACGCAGTATTTT. Residues: CASSIGLAGLSSDTQYF.